These 24 T cell receptor beta chains share one sample of origin, sequenced in a study of technical replicates of blood from a handful of donors. The repertoire was sequenced with immunoSEQ multiplex PCR; TCRdb's copy has only in-frame clones and lacks some. The repertoire holds approximately 73,000 clones, roughly 93% seen once, with roughly 0.25% in the top ten. The source material was T cells isolated from PBMCs. The receptors come from a human donor in good health.

Only one count was recorded for this clone. This rearrangement joins TRBV7-9 to TRBJ2-7; possibly TRBD2 for D (6 bases). Germline V gene lookup returns CDR1 SEHNR and CDR2 FQNEAQ (reference sequence). CDR3 length: 17 residues. Trimming took off 6 bases at V and 0 bases at J, with 21 bases between the two ends. The CDR3 spells CASSSTGAGLFSYEQYF. The CDR3 DNA reads TGTGCCAGCAGTTCAACCGGGGCGGGGCTTTTCTCCTACGAGCAGTACTTC.

The rearrangement uses TRBV11-3 and TRBJ2-1; a possible D gene is TRBD1 (6 bases). The CDR3 is 14 amino acids. Germline CDR1 reads SGHNT; CDR2 reads YENEEA. V was pared by 8 bases and J by 5 bases, with 16 bases between. The CDR3 DNA reads as TGTGCCAGCGACCCAGGGGCCCGGGACAATGAGCAGTTCTTC. Protein product: CASDPGARDNEQFF.

This clone was seen just once. The chain uses TRBV9 and TRBJ2-1; D remains unclear. The CDR3 totals 12 residues. Germline V CDR1 and CDR2: SGDLS, YYNGEE. V lost 2 bases and J lost 8, with 8 bases in between. The CDR3 protein is CASSVRWDEQFF. CDR3 nucleotide sequence: TGTGCCAGCAGCGTCAGGTGGGATGAGCAGTTCTTC. Combining the CDR3 with reference TRBV9 and TRBJ2-1 gives the whole variable domain DSGVTQTPKHLITATGQRVTLRCSPRSGDLSVYWYQQSLDQGLQFLIQYYNGEERAKGNILERFSAQQFPDLHSELNLSSLELGDSALYFCASSVRWDEQFFGPGTRLTVL.

This chain uses TRBV27 with TRBJ2-1; 8 bases line up with TRBD2. V shed 1 base and J 5 bases; nucleotides not matched to a gene: 10. Germline V CDR1 and CDR2: MNHEY, SMNVEV (reference sequence). The CDR3 extends over 17 amino acids. CDR3 DNA sequence: TGTGCCAGCAGTTTATACGGAACGGGACTAGGAAACAATGAGCAGTTCTTC. Its protein product is CASSLYGTGLGNNEQFF.

The gene calls are TRBV7-9 and TRBJ2-7, with D perhaps TRBD2 (5 bases). The V gene's germline CDR1 is SEHNR and CDR2 FQNEAQ (reference sequence). The V and J ends lost 2 bases and 4 bases respectively, with 18 bases between them. This CDR3 is built from 16 residues. The CDR3 region has the DNA TGTGCCAGCAGCTTACCACCACCCGAGGGTATATACGAGCAGTACTTC. Translated: CASSLPPPEGIYEQYF.

The chain links TRBV7-9 to TRBJ2-7; 8 positions match TRBD2. This CDR3 comprises 15 residues. The V gene's germline CDR1 is SEHNR and CDR2 FQNEAQ (reference sequence). V shed 2 bases and J 2 bases; nucleotides not matched to a gene: 5. This chain's CDR3 is CASSLLERGTYEQYF. CDR3 nucleotides: TGTGCCAGCAGCTTACTCGAGCGGGGGACCTACGAGCAGTACTTC.

V is TRBV6-5 and J is TRBJ1-3; D is perhaps TRBD1 (5 bases). Trimming took 7 bases from V and 3 from J, leaving 16 bases between them. Germline CDR1 MNHEY, CDR2 SVGAGI. This CDR3 region has 15 residues. The CDR3 coding sequence is TGTGCCAGCAAGAGGGCTTCGGGGGGTGGAAACACCATATATTTT. Its translation is CASKRASGGGNTIYF.

The gene calls are TRBV6-5 and TRBJ1-2, with a tentative D call TRBD1 (6 bases). V was shortened by 5 bases and J by 5 bases, with 9 bases between the two germline ends. The CDR3 sequence is 12 residues long. Germline CDR1 and CDR2: MNHEY and SVGAGI. The chain's CDR3 is CASSLQGYGYTF. CDR3 DNA sequence: TGTGCCAGCAGTCTACAGGGATATGGCTACACCTTC.

This clone was seen only once. The rearrangement links TRBV7-9 to TRBJ2-3, with 7 bases aligning to TRBD1. This CDR3 spans 17 amino acids. CDR1 and CDR2 from the germline V gene are SEHNR and FQNEAQ (reference sequence). Trimming at V came to 1 base and at J to 3 bases, leaving 10 bases not matched to a gene. CDR3 in DNA: TGTGCCAGCAGCTTAGTGAAAGGGGGCTTTATGACAGATACGCAGTATTTT. It codes for CASSLVKGGFMTDTQYF.

The chain carries TRBV25-1 and TRBJ2-5; 7 bases agree with TRBD2. J was trimmed by 3 bases and V by 4 bases; bases with no gene match: 5. The CDR3 has 14 amino acids. CDR1 and CDR2 (germline): MGHDK, SYGVNS. For the CDR3, the DNA is TGTGCCAGCAGTGCCCTGGGGAGGGAAGAGACCCAGTACTTC. Translating gives CASSALGREETQYF.

The V gene is TRBV5-1, the J gene TRBJ2-7, with a weak D call TRBD2 (5 bases). This CDR3 is 12 amino acids long. Deletions cut 2 bases from V and 4 bases from J, with 7 bases between. CDR1 SGHRS and CDR2 YFSETQ come from the germline V gene. The CDR3 loop is CASSFGEYEQYF. DNA of the CDR3: TGCGCCAGCAGCTTCGGGGAGTACGAGCAGTACTTC.

The chain links TRBV28 to TRBJ2-7; a possible D gene is TRBD2 (5 bases). Trimming removed 6 bases from V and 5 bases from J, with 11 bases in between. CDR1 MDHEN and CDR2 SYDVKM come from the germline V gene. There are 12 residues in the CDR3. This chain's CDR3 is CASRNAGDEQYF. CDR3 nucleotides: TGTGCCAGCAGAAATGCCGGGGACGAGCAGTACTTC.

The CDR3 is CASSEGIGVLEKLFF. CDR3 nucleotide sequence: TGTGCCAGCAGTGAAGGGATAGGGGTACTTGAAAAACTGTTTTTT. The V and J genes are TRBV6-1 and TRBJ1-4, with a possible D match to TRBD1 (5 bases). Trimming took off 1 base at V and 7 bases at J, with 13 bases between the two ends. Germline lookup yields CDR1 MNHNS and CDR2 SASEGT. There are 15 residues in the CDR3.

The rearrangement uses TRBV29-1 and TRBJ1-1, with D uncertain. This CDR3 region has 14 residues. Trimming took off 4 bases at V and 3 bases at J, with 15 bases between the two ends. From germline, CDR1 is SQVTM and CDR2 ANQGSEA. In nucleotides, the CDR3 is TGCAGCGTTGTAGTCCGGGGTTTTCACACTGAAGCTTTCTTT. This gives the protein CSVVVRGFHTEAFF.

V is TRBV19 and J is TRBJ2-1; maybe TRBD1 (5 bases). The germline V gene has CDR1 LNHDA and CDR2 SQIVND (reference sequence). Trimming shortened V by 2 bases and J by 5 bases, and 13 bases separated the two germline ends. This CDR3 is built from 15 residues. Here the CDR3 reads CASSIIGAEHNEQFF. The CDR3 nucleotides read TGTGCCAGTAGTATAATTGGGGCCGAGCACAATGAGCAGTTCTTC.

This chain connects TRBV30 to TRBJ1-3; no clear D gene. This CDR3 is 13 amino acids long. V was pared by 5 bases and J by 4 bases, with 12 bases between. Per germline, CDR1 GTSNPN and CDR2 SVGIG (reference sequence). The CDR3 DNA reads as TGTGCCTGGGGACTGGCAGTAGGAAACACCATATATTTT. The encoded protein is CAWGLAVGNTIYF.

The rearrangement uses TRBV5-1 and TRBJ1-1; 7 nucleotides line up with TRBD1. Looked up from germline, CDR1 is SGHRS and CDR2 is YFSETQ. CDR3 length: 14 residues. Trimming took 1 base from V and 0 from J; bases not matched to a gene: 0. The CDR3 loop is CASSLRGLNTEAFF. CDR3 DNA: TGCGCCAGCAGCTTGAGGGGGCTGAACACTGAAGCTTTCTTT.

The J gene is TRBJ1-1, the V gene TRBV19; D call uncertain. The CDR3 has 14 amino acids. Germline values: CDR1 LNHDA, CDR2 SQIVND (reference sequence). The germline V and J ends were trimmed by 5 bases and 1 base, with 11 bases remaining between them. CDR3 coding DNA: TGTGCCAGTAGTGAGCGGGATTGGAACACTGAAGCTTTCTTT. Its translation: CASSERDWNTEAFF. Using reference TRBV19 and TRBJ1-1 for the parts outside the CDR3, the full variable domain is DGGITQSPKYLFRKEGQNVTLSCEQNLNHDAMYWYRQDPGQGLRLIYYSQIVNDFQKGDIAEGYSVSREKKESFPLTVTSAQKNPTAFYLCASSERDWNTEAFFGQGTRLTVV.

Sample share makes this clone medium-sized. The J gene is TRBJ2-7, the V gene TRBV9; 9 nucleotides agree with TRBD2. Per germline, CDR1 SGDLS and CDR2 YYNGEE. V gave up 0 bases and J gave up 3 bases; unmatched junction bases: 4. This CDR3 has 15 residues. The CDR3: CASSVAGGGGYEQYF. In DNA form, the CDR3 reads TGTGCCAGCAGCGTAGCTGGCGGGGGGGGCTACGAGCAGTACTTC.

The chain employs TRBV4-1 and TRBJ2-6; 8 positions agree with TRBD1. The CDR3 length is 17 residues. Germline V gene data show CDR1 as MGHRA and CDR2 as YSYEKL. J was trimmed by 2 bases and V by 0 bases; bases with no gene match: 3. In nucleotides, the CDR3 is TGCGCCAGCAGCCAAGAAACGGACAGGGCTGGGGCCAACGTCCTGACTTTC. Translated: CASSQETDRAGANVLTF.

The chain recombines TRBV7-9 with TRBJ1-5; D perhaps matches TRBD1 (6 bases). This CDR3 contains 15 residues. CDR1 is SEHNR, CDR2 FQNEAQ, per germline (reference sequence). V was shortened by 3 bases and J by 2 bases, with 11 bases between the two germline ends. The CDR3 DNA sequence: TGTGCCAGCAGCTTCTCCAGGGGAGGCAATCAGCCCCAGCATTTT. Amino acids: CASSFSRGGNQPQHF.

This sequence joins TRBV4-1 and TRBJ1-1; 7 bases fit TRBD1. Germline values: CDR1 MGHRA, CDR2 YSYEKL. V was pared by 4 bases and J by 1 base, with 6 bases of the junction left unmatched. This CDR3 has 15 amino acids. The DNA for the CDR3 is TGCGCCAGCAGCCGGACCTCAGGGGGGAACACTGAAGCTTTCTTT. Translated, it gives CASSRTSGGNTEAFF.

This chain uses TRBV6-1 with TRBJ2-7, with 8 bases identical to TRBD2. The CDR3 covers 14 residues. V lost 8 bases and J lost 5; bases outside the gene matches: 11. The V gene's germline CDR1 is MNHNS and CDR2 SASEGT. The CDR3 nucleotides are TGTGCCAGCTTGAGAATAGCGGGACCGAACGAGCAGTACTTC. Its protein product is CASLRIAGPNEQYF.

The chain joins TRBV6-4 to TRBJ1-1; D perhaps matches TRBD1 (6 bases). CDR3 length: 14 residues. Trimming left V 2 bases short and J 7 bases short, with 14 bases between. Germline values: CDR1 MRHNA, CDR2 SNTAGT. CDR3 bases: TGTGCCAGCAGTGACGCGGGGGGGCTTGATGAAGCTTTCTTT. Amino acids: CASSDAGGLDEAFF.